The 6 T cell receptor beta chains reported below all come from one sample, sequenced in a study of T cells in Graves' hyperthyroidism and ophthalmopathy. The CDR3 regions of TCR beta were amplified from RNA transcripts. HTBI primers were employed in a first-round RT-PCR of the TCR CDR3. TCRdb independently ran MiXCR on the multiplex PCR reads; one entry per CDR3 protein. The repertoire holds about 700,000 distinct CDR3 sequences, with 40% to 55% as singletons. Sample: peripheral blood or thyroid tissue (not recorded which). All receptors come from an adult man with Graves' disease, either hyperthyroidism or ophthalmopathy (not recorded which).

The chain is built from TRBV7-2 and TRBJ1-3; TRBD1 is a possible D gene (6 bases). Germline assignment: CDR1 SGHTA and CDR2 FQGNSA. The CDR3 has 15 amino acids. The V and J ends lost 5 bases and 0 bases respectively, with 11 bases between them. The CDR3 here is CASSQMDSSGNTIYF. CDR3 nucleotide sequence: TGTGCCAGCAGCCAGATGGACAGCTCTGGAAACACCATATATTTT.

In its sample, this clonotype was seen many times. The rearrangement uses TRBV7-9 and TRBJ2-2, with D unresolved. V was clipped by 8 bases and J by 1 base, with 14 bases between them. The germline V gene has CDR1 SEHNR and CDR2 FQNEAQ (reference sequence). The CDR3 totals 15 residues. CDR3 amino acids: CASGLGVGNTGELFF. For the CDR3, the DNA is TGTGCCAGCGGCCTAGGAGTTGGGAACACCGGGGAGCTGTTTTTT.

This clonotype came up a few times. The gene calls are TRBV12-3 or TRBV12-4 and TRBJ1-2; 9 bases are shared with TRBD1. The CDR3 totals 15 residues. After removal of 6 bases from V and 6 bases from J, the junction contained 11 bases not matched to a gene. As DNA, the CDR3 is TGTGCCAGCAGCCTCTCAAGGGGGGACAGGGATGGCTACACCTTC. Protein sequence: CASSLSRGDRDGYTF.

The genes are TRBV24-1 and TRBJ2-2; a weak D match, TRBD1 (6 bases). The CDR3 runs to 15 residues. CDR1 and CDR2 from the germline V gene are KGHDR and SFDVKD. The V and J ends lost 0 bases and 3 bases respectively, with 7 bases between them. Here the CDR3 DNA reads TGTGCCACCAGTGATTTGCCAGGGGACACCGGGGAGCTGTTTTTT. Translation: CATSDLPGDTGELFF.

The table lists this clonotype with a few counts. The chain is built from TRBV12-3 or TRBV12-4 and TRBJ1-3; TRBD1 aligns across 7 bases. The CDR3 extends over 15 amino acids. With 1 base clipped from V and 2 bases from J, the junction kept 2 bases outside the gene matches. As DNA, the CDR3 is TGTGCCAGCAGTTTAGTTACAGGGGCTGGAAACACCATATATTTT. Its translation: CASSLVTGAGNTIYF.

The CDR3 sequence: CATSRVRGWQETQYF. The DNA for the CDR3 is TGTGCCACCAGCAGAGTCCGGGGTTGGCAAGAGACCCAGTACTTC. The chain recombines TRBV15 with TRBJ2-5; TRBD2 is a possible D gene (5 bases). The CDR3 has 15 residues. V was pared by 1 base and J by 2 bases, with 11 bases between. Germline-derived CDR1 and CDR2 are LNHNV and YYDKDF (reference sequence).